This is a list of T cell receptor beta chains from one sample in a study of blood T cell repertoires in COVID-19. Some clones are missing from TCRdb's copy, which holds only in-frame ones; the method was immunoSEQ multiplex PCR. The sample lists hundreds of thousands of clones; about 82% were seen once. What was sequenced was PBMCs or T cells enriched from blood (not recorded which). The receptors shown here come from a woman aged 50 to 60 who had recovered from COVID-19. Both conserved end residues are part of each CDR3. The D gene is left open where the match is weak. Size is omitted from some rows. Given values are once, few, many or a class for expanded clones.

D gene	clone size	V gene	J gene	CDR3 protein	CDR3 DNA
.	once	TRBV13	TRBJ2-7	CASSGPGWGPSEQYF	TGTGCCAGCAGCGGGCCCGGCTGGGGGCCAAGCGAGCAGTACTTC
TRBD2	.	TRBV6-1	TRBJ2-5	CASSDWGGTQETQYF	TGTGCCAGCAGTGATTGGGGAGGGACCCAAGAGACCCAGTACTTC
.	.	TRBV27	TRBJ1-2	CASSSGSSHGYTF	TGTGCCAGCAGTTCGGGGTCGTCGCATGGCTACACCTTC
.	.	TRBV4-1	TRBJ1-2	CASSLKTGPYGYTF	TGCGCCAGCAGCCTGAAGACAGGTCCTTATGGCTACACCTTC
TRBD2	few	TRBV29-1	TRBJ2-1	CSAAASGRFF	TGCAGCGCCGCTGCTAGCGGAAGGTTCTTC
.	.	TRBV7-8	TRBJ1-5	CASSLEKMGTQPQHF	TGTGCCAGCAGCTTAGAAAAGATGGGCACTCAGCCCCAGCATTTT
.	few	TRBV7-9	TRBJ1-4	CASSKDSPGNEKLFF	TGTGCCAGCAGCAAGGACAGCCCGGGGAATGAAAAACTGTTTTTT
TRBD2	.	TRBV10-2	TRBJ2-5	CASREVWQETQYF	TGCGCCAGCCGGGAGGTCTGGCAAGAGACCCAGTACTTC
.	.	TRBV7-9	TRBJ1-1	CASSLVVVGSIAEAFF	TGTGCCAGCAGCTTAGTCGTGGTTGGGAGTATAGCTGAAGCTTTCTTT
TRBD1	.	TRBV9	TRBJ2-7	CASSPRDRPTYEQYF	TGTGCCAGCAGCCCCCGGGACAGGCCAACCTACGAGCAGTACTTC
TRBD1	.	TRBV4-1	TRBJ1-1	CASSQEGTGIQRNTEAFF	TGCGCCAGCAGCCAAGAAGGGACAGGAATACAGAGGAACACTGAAGCTTTCTTT
.	.	TRBV4-3	TRBJ2-5	CASSQDRQVRETQYF	TGCGCCAGCAGCCAAGATCGCCAGGTCAGGGAGACCCAGTACTTC
TRBD2	.	TRBV20-1	TRBJ2-3	CSASEPRGRGLDTQYF	TGCAGTGCTAGTGAACCCCGGGGGAGGGGCCTAGATACGCAGTATTTT
.	.	TRBV28	TRBJ1-5	CASIPMGGFQPQHF	TGTGCCAGCATCCCAATGGGGGGGTTTCAGCCCCAGCATTTT
TRBD1	.	TRBV5-8	TRBJ2-5	CASSFDREETQYF	TGTGCCAGCAGCTTTGACAGGGAAGAGACCCAGTACTTC
.	.	TRBV28	TRBJ1-3	CASSGLKRNTIYF	TGTGCCAGCAGTGGCCTCAAGAGAAACACCATATATTTT
.	few	TRBV11-2	TRBJ1-1	CASSSQGSTEAFF	TGTGCCAGCAGTTCACAGGGAAGCACTGAAGCTTTCTTT
.	.	TRBV7-9	TRBJ1-1	CASSPGGYTEAFF	TGTGCCAGCAGCCCCGGGGGGTACACTGAAGCTTTCTTT
TRBD2	.	TRBV11-2	TRBJ2-1	CASSWGGYNEQFF	TGTGCCAGCAGCTGGGGGGGGTACAATGAGCAGTTCTTC
.	.	TRBV4-1	TRBJ2-7	CASSQSQGYEQYF	TGCGCCAGCAGCCAGAGCCAGGGCTACGAGCAGTACTTC
TRBD2	few	TRBV9	TRBJ2-1	CASSVVAGINEQFF	TGTGCCAGCAGCGTAGTAGCGGGGATAAATGAGCAGTTCTTC
.	.	TRBV11-2	TRBJ2-2	CASGRDRGTGELFF	TGTGCCAGCGGAAGGGACCGGGGGACCGGGGAGCTGTTTTTT
TRBD2	.	TRBV5-8	TRBJ2-1	CASSLLGGRIYNEQFF	TGTGCCAGCAGCTTACTGGGCGGGAGGATCTACAATGAGCAGTTCTTC
TRBD2	.	TRBV6-2/TRBV6-3	TRBJ2-1	CASSYWTSDYNEQFF	TGTGCCAGCAGTTACTGGACTAGCGACTACAATGAGCAGTTCTTC
TRBD1	.	TRBV7-9	TRBJ1-1	CASNQLTGGLNTEAFF	TGTGCCAGCAACCAGTTGACAGGGGGCCTGAACACTGAAGCTTTCTTT
.	.	TRBV7-5	TRBJ1-2	CARSNTGPGRLLYGYTF	TGTGCCAGAAGCAACACCGGCCCCGGTCGGCTACTATACGGCTACACCTTC
TRBD1	.	TRBV3-1/TRBV3-2	TRBJ1-5	CASSQGGTGSQPQHF	TGTGCCAGCAGCCAGGGGGGGACAGGCTCTCAGCCCCAGCATTTT
.	once	TRBV7-3	TRBJ2-3	CASSPRGRGWTSTDTQYF	TGTGCCAGCAGCCCCAGGGGCAGGGGTTGGACTAGCACAGATACGCAGTATTTT
TRBD2	.	TRBV5-4	TRBJ2-3	CASSFPGLAGAGDTQYF	TGTGCCAGCAGCTTCCCCGGACTAGCGGGGGCAGGGGATACGCAGTATTTT
.	.	TRBV19	TRBJ1-5	CASSMRTRGKEPQHF	TGTGCCAGTAGTATGCGAACTCGGGGAAAGGAGCCCCAGCATTTT
.	.	TRBV5-1	TRBJ1-1	CASSPDRRNTEAFF	TGCGCCAGCAGCCCTGACAGAAGGAACACTGAAGCTTTCTTT
TRBD2	.	TRBV4-1	TRBJ2-5	CASSQDAASGLETQYF	TGCGCCAGCAGCCAAGATGCGGCTAGCGGTTTAGAGACCCAGTACTTC
.	.	TRBV7-3	TRBJ1-1	CASSLAGVTEAFF	TGTGCCAGCAGCTTAGCAGGGGTCACTGAAGCTTTCTTT
TRBD1	.	TRBV7-2	TRBJ2-1	CASSFRDRYNEQFF	TGTGCCAGCAGCTTCCGGGACAGGTACAATGAGCAGTTCTTC
.	.	TRBV2	TRBJ1-5	CASSDQSGGNQPQHF	TGTGCCAGCAGTGATCAGTCAGGGGGCAATCAGCCCCAGCATTTT
.	once	TRBV5-6	TRBJ2-3	CASSQRVLGDTQYF	TGTGCCAGCAGCCAGCGTGTTTTGGGAGATACGCAGTATTTT
TRBD1	.	TRBV5-1	TRBJ1-6	CASSLTGVGNSPLHF	TGCGCCAGCAGCTTAACAGGGGTTGGGAATTCACCCCTCCACTTT
.	.	TRBV5-5	TRBJ2-7	CASSLWDNTYEQYF	TGTGCCAGCAGCTTGTGGGACAATACCTACGAGCAGTACTTC
TRBD1	.	TRBV19	TRBJ2-2	CASLQQGAGLFF	TGTGCCAGTCTTCAACAGGGGGCTGGGCTGTTTTTT
.	.	TRBV19	TRBJ2-7	CASSEAAPYEQYF	TGTGCCAGTAGCGAGGCGGCTCCCTACGAGCAGTACTTC
TRBD1	.	TRBV19	TRBJ1-4	CASRMRGPEKLFF	TGTGCCAGTAGGATGAGGGGGCCTGAAAAACTGTTTTTT
.	.	TRBV4-3	TRBJ1-5	CASSQDRAPQPQHF	TGCGCCAGCAGCCAAGACAGGGCCCCTCAGCCCCAGCATTTT
TRBD2	.	TRBV7-3	TRBJ2-3	CASSPYSGGGAYTQYF	TGTGCCAGCAGCCCGTACTCGGGCGGGGGTGCTTATACGCAGTATTTT